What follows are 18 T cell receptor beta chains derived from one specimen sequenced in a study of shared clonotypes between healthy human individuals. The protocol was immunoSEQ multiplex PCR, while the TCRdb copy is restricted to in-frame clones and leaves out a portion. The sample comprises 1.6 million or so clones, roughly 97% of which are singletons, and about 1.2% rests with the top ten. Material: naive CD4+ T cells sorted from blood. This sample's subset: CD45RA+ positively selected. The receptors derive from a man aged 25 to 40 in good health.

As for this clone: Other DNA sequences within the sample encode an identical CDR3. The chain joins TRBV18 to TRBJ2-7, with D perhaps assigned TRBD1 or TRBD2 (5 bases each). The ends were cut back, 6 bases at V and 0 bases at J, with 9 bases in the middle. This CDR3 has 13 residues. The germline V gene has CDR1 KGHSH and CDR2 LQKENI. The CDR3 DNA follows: TGTGCCAGCTCCGCTGGGACCTCCTACGAGCAGTACTTC. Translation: CASSAGTSYEQYF.

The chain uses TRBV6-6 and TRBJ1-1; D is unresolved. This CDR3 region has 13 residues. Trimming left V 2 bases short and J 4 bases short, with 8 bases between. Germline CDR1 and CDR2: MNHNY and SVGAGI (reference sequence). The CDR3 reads CASSYGEGTEAFF. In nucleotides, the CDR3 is TGTGCCAGCAGTTACGGGGAAGGCACTGAAGCTTTCTTT.

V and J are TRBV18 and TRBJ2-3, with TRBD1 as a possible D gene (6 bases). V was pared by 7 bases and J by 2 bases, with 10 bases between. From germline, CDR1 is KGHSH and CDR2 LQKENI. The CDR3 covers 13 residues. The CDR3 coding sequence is TGTGCCAGCTTCGGACAGCACACAGATACGCAGTATTTT. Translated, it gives CASFGQHTDTQYF.

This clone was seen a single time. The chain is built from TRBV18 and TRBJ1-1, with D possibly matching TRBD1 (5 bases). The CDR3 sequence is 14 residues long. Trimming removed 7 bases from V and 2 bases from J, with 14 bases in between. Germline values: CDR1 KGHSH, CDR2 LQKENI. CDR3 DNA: TGTGCCAGCTTAGCGGGGGTGAGCAACACTGAAGCTTTCTTT. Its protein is CASLAGVSNTEAFF.

The DNA of the CDR3 is TGTGCCAGCAGTTACAGCTCCTACGAGCAGTACTTC. This gives the protein CASSYSSYEQYF. The V gene is TRBV7-2, the J gene TRBJ2-7; D is ambiguous. Germline assignment: CDR1 SGHTA and CDR2 FQGNSA. The CDR3 spans 12 residues. V was trimmed by 6 bases and J by 0 bases, leaving 6 bases between them.

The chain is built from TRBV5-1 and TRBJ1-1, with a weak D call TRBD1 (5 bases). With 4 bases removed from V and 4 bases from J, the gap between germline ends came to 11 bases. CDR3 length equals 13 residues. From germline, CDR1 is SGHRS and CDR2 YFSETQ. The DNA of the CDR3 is TGCGCCAGCAGCCCGGGAGGGGTCACTGAAGCTTTCTTT. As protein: CASSPGGVTEAFF. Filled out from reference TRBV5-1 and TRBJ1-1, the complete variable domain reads KAGVTQTPRYLIKTRGQQVTLSCSPISGHRSVSWYQQTPGQGLQFLFEYFSETQRNKGNFPGRFSGRQFSNSRSEMNVSTLELGDSALYLCASSPGGVTEAFFGQGTRLTVV.

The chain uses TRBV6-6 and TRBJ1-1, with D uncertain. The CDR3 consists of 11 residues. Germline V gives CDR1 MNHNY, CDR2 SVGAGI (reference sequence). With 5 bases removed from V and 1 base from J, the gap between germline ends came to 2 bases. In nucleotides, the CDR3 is TGTGCCAGCAGTAAGAACACTGAAGCTTTCTTT. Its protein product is CASSKNTEAFF.

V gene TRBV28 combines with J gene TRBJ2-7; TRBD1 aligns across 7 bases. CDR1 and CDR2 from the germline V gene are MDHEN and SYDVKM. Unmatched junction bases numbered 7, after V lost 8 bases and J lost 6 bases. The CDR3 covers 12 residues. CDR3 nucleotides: TGTGCCAGCCGGGGCAGGGGGTCCGAGCAGTACTTC. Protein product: CASRGRGSEQYF.

Here the CDR3 reads CASSQVIHEQFF. CDR3 sequence (DNA): TGTGCCAGCAGCCAAGTGATACATGAGCAGTTCTTC. The rearrangement joins TRBV4-2 to TRBJ2-1, with D unresolved. Germline values: CDR1 LGHNA, CDR2 YNFKEQ. The CDR3 runs 12 residues. The V and J ends lost 1 base and 8 bases respectively, with 6 bases between them.

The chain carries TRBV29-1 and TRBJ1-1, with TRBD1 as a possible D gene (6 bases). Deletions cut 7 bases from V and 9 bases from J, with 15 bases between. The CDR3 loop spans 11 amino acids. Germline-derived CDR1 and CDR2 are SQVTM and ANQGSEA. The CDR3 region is CSEHEGGKAFF. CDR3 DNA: TGCAGCGAGCACGAGGGGGGGAAAGCTTTCTTT.

Here the CDR3 DNA reads TGTGCCAGCAGTTACTCGTCCCTACGACCCACCTACGAGCAGTACTTC. Translated, it gives CASSYSSLRPTYEQYF. The V gene is TRBV6-6, the J gene TRBJ2-7; D not certain. Trimming cost V 0 bases and J 2 bases, with 14 bases left between them. Germline loops: CDR1 MNHNY, CDR2 SVGAGI (reference sequence). The length of the CDR3 is 16 residues.

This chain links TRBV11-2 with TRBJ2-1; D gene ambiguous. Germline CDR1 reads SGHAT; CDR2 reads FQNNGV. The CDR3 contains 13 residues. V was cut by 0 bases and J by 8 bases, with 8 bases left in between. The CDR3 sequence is CASSLDLNYEQFF. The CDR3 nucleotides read TGTGCCAGCAGCTTAGATCTTAACTATGAGCAGTTCTTC.

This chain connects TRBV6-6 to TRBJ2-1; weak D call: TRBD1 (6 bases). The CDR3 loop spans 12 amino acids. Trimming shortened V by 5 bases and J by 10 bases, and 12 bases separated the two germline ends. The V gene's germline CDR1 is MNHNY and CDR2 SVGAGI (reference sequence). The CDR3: CASSRQATEQFF. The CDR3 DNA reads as TGTGCCAGCAGTCGACAGGCTACGGAGCAGTTCTTC.

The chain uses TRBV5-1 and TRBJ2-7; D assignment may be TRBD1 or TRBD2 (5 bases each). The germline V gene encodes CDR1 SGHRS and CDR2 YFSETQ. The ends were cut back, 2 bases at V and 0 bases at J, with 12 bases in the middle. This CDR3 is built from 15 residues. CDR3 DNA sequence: TGCGCCAGCAGCTTTCGCCAGGGAGACTCCTACGAGCAGTACTTC. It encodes CASSFRQGDSYEQYF.

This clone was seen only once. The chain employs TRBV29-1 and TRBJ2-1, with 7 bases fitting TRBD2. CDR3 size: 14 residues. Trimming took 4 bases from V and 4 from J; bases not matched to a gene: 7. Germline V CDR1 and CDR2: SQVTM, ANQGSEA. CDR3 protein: CSVAQRGLYNEQFF. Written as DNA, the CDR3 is TGCAGCGTTGCTCAGCGGGGTTTGTACAATGAGCAGTTCTTC.

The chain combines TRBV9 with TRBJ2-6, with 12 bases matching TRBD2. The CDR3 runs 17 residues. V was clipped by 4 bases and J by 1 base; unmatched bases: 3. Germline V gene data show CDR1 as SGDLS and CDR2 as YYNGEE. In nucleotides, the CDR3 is TGTGCCAGCAGCAGGACTAGCGGGATATCTGGGGCCAACGTCCTGACTTTC. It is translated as CASSRTSGISGANVLTF.

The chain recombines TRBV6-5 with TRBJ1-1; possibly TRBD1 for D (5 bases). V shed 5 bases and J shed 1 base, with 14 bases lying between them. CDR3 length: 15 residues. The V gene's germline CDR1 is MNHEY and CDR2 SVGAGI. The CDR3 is CASSPVRAENTEAFF. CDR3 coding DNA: TGTGCCAGCAGTCCAGTCAGGGCAGAGAACACTGAAGCTTTCTTT.

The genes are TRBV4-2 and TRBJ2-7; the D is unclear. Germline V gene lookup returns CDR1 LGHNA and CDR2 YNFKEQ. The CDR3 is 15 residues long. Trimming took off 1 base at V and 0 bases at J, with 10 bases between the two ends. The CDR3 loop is CASSQGGKSSYEQYF. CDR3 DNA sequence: TGTGCCAGCAGCCAAGGGGGAAAGAGCTCCTACGAGCAGTACTTC.